The clone carrying this T cell receptor (beta chain) was detected a few times. Its antigen remains unknown. The V gene end was trimmed by 6 bases and the J gene end by 4 bases; junction bases not matched to a gene: 4. Germline lookup yields CDR1 DFQATT and CDR2 SNEGSKA (reference sequence). CDR3 length equals 14 residues. This specimen belongs to a study of blood T cells in healthy people across ages. Notes on the study in general: Naive T cell percentage showed a strong correlation with the diversity of TCR beta.

For the second PCR, which ran for roughly 7 to 11 cycles, a sample-barcoded 5' primer and a J-beta primer mix were used. The authors tagged each cDNA molecule using a template-switch adaptor with 12 random nucleotides. Per sample, CDR3-containing paired-end reads numbered at least 2.5 million. TCRdb processed the 5' RACE reads anew with MiXCR; each CDR3 protein has one entry. The sample contains about 1 million distinct CDR3 sequences, 35% to 50% of which appear only once. Specimen: blood. This sequence joins TRBV20-1 and TRBJ2-1; 12 nucleotides agree with TRBD2. This clonotype was obtained from an older woman in good health. The DNA for the CDR3 is TGCAGTGCGGATCTAGCGGGAGGGTACAATGAGCAGTTCTTC. Translated: CSADLAGGYNEQFF.